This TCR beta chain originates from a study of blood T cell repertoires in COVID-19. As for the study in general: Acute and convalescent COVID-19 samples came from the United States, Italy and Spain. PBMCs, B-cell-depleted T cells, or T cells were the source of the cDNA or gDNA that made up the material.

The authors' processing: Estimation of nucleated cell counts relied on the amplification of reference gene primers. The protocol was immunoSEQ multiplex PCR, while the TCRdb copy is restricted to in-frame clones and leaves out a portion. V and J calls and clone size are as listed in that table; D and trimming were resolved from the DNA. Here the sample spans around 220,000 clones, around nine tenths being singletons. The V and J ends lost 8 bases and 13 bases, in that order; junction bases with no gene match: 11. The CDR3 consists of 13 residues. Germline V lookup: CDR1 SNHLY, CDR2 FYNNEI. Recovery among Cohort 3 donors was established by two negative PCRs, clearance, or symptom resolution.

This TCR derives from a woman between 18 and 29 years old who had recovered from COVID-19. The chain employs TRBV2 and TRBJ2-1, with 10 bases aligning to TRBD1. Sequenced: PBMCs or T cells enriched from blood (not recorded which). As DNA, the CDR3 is TGTGCCAGCGGGGACAGGGGTCTCGGGCCCCAGTTCTTC. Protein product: CASGDRGLGPQFF.